The TCR beta chain under discussion was sequenced for a study of vaccination effects on CD4 cells after COVID-19 (dated 2022 in TCRdb). With respect to the entire study: Three convalescent patients were sampled early (day +14) and late (day +241, +227, +161 respectively) after vaccination. In both COVID-19 convalescent patients and infection-naive vaccine recipients, the study compared SARS-CoV-2 spike-specific CD4+ TCR repertoires from before mRNA vaccination with those from after it. Cultures from other donors in the study were sequenced using the Oncomine TCR Beta short-read assay on an Illumina iSeq 100. Post-vaccine samples across the study were collected a median of 72 days after the second dose, with a range of 14 to 241. A total of over nine COVID-19 convalescent patients and a handful of SARS-CoV-2-naive healthy vaccine recipients were included in the full study.

Libraries were prepared through the immunoSEQ multiplex PCR assay. DNA from the CD4+ T cells that had been cultured and isolated underwent TCR beta CDR3 sequencing. Per the original workflow: The analysis removed non-productive TCR sequences, trimmed reads to the CDR3 region, and retained only CDR3s that were 7 or more amino acids long. Antigen-specific clonotypes were identified with the MANAFEST web app by comparing expansion in peptide wells against reference cultures. Positive clones required FDR<0.05 expansion versus reference and all other wells, odds ratio above 5, and frequency above 0.1% in two replicate wells. Clonotypes significantly expanded in SARS-CoV-2 spike wells and in at least one common cold coronavirus spike condition were defined as cross-reactive. Using the stringdist R package, CDR3 similarity was measured by Levenshtein distance, and unrooted trees were constructed with ape in R 3.6.1. TCRdb holds this immuneACCESS table with in-frame rearrangements only. Some clones are missing; in checked studies, unresolved V genes explain under half, and the rest has no known cause. V and J calls plus clone size are reproduced from that table; the DNA served to infer D and trimming. For this sample the table gives about 13,000 clones, of which just under 75% were detected only once. The top ten constitute 33% of the sample.

From cysteine to phenylalanine, the CDR3 is 12 amino acids long. Of the read, only the CDR3 DNA is kept; its 36 bases are in frame from base 1. V is cut by 0 bases and J by 6 bases, and the space between the germline ends is 5 bases. CDR1 and CDR2 (LNHNV, YYDKDF) derive from the germline V gene (reference sequence). The ViraFEST assay stimulated PBMC with viral peptide pools and then used TCR sequencing to identify antigen-specific CD4+ T cell clonotypes by expansion. After around 11 days of culture, CD4+ T cells were isolated with the EasySep CD4+ T cell isolation kit. PCR-confirmed SARS-CoV-2 infection had occurred in convalescent patients between March and December 2020, before the Alpha, Beta and Delta variants emerged in the United States. Participants received two doses of either the BNT162b2 or the mRNA-1273 mRNA SARS-CoV-2 vaccine. Each well held around 1.9 million PBMC cultured in IMDM containing roughly 5% human AB serum, about 10 IU/ml IL-2 and gentamicin, along with 8 to 10 ug/ml peptides. On days 3 and 7, half of the culture medium was replaced with fresh IL-2-containing medium. Each peptide stimulation condition was cultured in triplicate wells unless otherwise noted. PBMC were separated from whole blood using Ficoll-Paque Plus gradient centrifugation and were then either cryopreserved at -140C or used fresh. The overlapping peptide pools covered the spike proteins of SARS-CoV-2 as well as those of the common cold coronaviruses HCoV-NL63, HCoV-OC43 and HCoV-229E. The QIAamp micro DNA kit was used to extract genomic DNA from the cultured CD4+ T cells.

In regard to this clone: What this receptor recognizes is not known. No base-level quality is on record; no much larger clone is a single base apart.

Beyond this particular receptor, the publication reports: At late post-vaccination timepoints, both infection-induced and vaccine-induced clones showed marked clonal contraction, consistent with waning T cell responses. In convalescent patients, the post-vaccine spike-reactive repertoire was composed mainly of new vaccine-induced clones that were largely distinct from infection-induced clones. Only a small number of convalescent patients were included, and no early post-infection timepoints were available, which limited the study.

The clonotype comes from a human donor who had a prior SARS-CoV-2 infection. The sample was CD4+ T cells from PBMCs cultured with HCoV-NL63 spike peptides, taken after COVID-19 vaccination. What the cell subset or site label conveys for this sample: HCoV-NL63 spike overlapping peptide pool stimulation. The sequence joins TRBV15 to TRBJ1-1; the D gene is not confidently resolved. The bases read TGTGCCACCAGCAGAGAGTTCGCTGAAGCTTTCTTT. The translation is CATSREFAEAFF. The reference TRBV15 and TRBJ1-1 proteins fill in what lies around the CDR3, so the full variable domain reads DAMVIQNPRYQVTQFGKPVTLSCSQTLNHNVMYWYQQKSSQAPKLLFHYYDKDFNNEADTPDNFQSRRPNTSFCFLDIRSPGLGDTAMYLCATSREFAEAFFGQGTRLTVV.